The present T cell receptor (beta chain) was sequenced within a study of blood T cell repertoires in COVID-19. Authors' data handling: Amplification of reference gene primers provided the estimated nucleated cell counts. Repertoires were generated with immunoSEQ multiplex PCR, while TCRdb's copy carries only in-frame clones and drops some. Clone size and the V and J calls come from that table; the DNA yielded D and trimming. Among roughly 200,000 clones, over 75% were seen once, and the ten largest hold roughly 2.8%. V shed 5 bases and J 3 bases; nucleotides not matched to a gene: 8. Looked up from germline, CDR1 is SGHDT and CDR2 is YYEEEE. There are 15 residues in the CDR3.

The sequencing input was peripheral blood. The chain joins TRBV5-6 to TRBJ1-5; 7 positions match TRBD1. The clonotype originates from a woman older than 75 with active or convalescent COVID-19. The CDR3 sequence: CASSRGQVLNQPQHF. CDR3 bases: TGTGCCAGCAGTCGTGGACAGGTTCTCAATCAGCCCCAGCATTTT.